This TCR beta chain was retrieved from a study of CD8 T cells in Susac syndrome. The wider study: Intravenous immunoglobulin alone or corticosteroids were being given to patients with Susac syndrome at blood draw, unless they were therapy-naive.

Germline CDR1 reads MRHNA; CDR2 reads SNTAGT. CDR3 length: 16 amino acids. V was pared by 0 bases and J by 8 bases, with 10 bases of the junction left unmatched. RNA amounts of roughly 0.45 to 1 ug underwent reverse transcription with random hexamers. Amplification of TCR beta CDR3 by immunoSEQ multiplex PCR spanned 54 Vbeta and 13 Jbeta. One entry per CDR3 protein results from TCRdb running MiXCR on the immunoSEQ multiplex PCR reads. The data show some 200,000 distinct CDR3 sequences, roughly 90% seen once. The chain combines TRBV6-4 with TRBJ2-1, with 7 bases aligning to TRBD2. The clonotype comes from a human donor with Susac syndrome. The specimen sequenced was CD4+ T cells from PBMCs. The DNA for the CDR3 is TGTGCCAGCAGTGACTCGTCGACGGGAGGTCGGGATGAGCAGTTCTTC. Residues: CASSDSSTGGRDEQFF.